This is a list of T cell receptor beta chains from one sample in a study of a mutant IDH1 vaccine in newly diagnosed glioma. For these TCRs, the target antigens are not known. Profiling relied on immunoSEQ multiplex PCR, and the TCRdb table lists in-frame clones only, not all of them. Of approximately 45,000 clones detected, approximately 92% appear once; the ten largest clones hold roughly 2.4%. The source material was PBMCs, sampled from a glioma patient whose treatment included an IDH1 peptide vaccine. These receptors were taken from a man aged 50-59 years with glioma. Each CDR3 is given with its conserved first and last residue. D genes are given only for firm matches. Not all rows give a size; the values are once, few, many and, for expanded clones, a class.

J,D,size,V,DNA,CDR3
TRBJ1-5,TRBD1,-,TRBV19,TGTGCCAGTAGTGTCGACAGGGTTAATCAGCCCCAGCATTTT,CASSVDRVNQPQHF
TRBJ2-7,TRBD1,-,TRBV19,TGTGCCACAATTTACAGGGGGCACGAGCAGTACTTC,CATIYRGHEQYF
TRBJ1-2,-,-,TRBV25-1,TGTGCCAGCAGTGAGGGGTGGGGCTACACCTTC,CASSEGWGYTF
TRBJ2-5,-,-,TRBV5-6,TGTGCCAGCAGCCGTTTCCGAGGGGAGACCCAGTACTTC,CASSRFRGETQYF
TRBJ2-1,-,-,TRBV28,TGTGCCAGCAGTTTTGGGCCCCGGGTTTTGTTCTTC,CASSFGPRVLFF
TRBJ1-5,-,-,TRBV19,TGTGCCAGTAGTATAGATGGGGGACAAAATCAGCCCCAGCATTTT,CASSIDGGQNQPQHF
TRBJ2-5,TRBD2,-,TRBV6-4,TGTGCCAGCAGTCCGACTAGCGGGGGTCTACAGACCCAGTACTTC,CASSPTSGGLQTQYF
TRBJ2-6,-,medium-sized,TRBV2,TGTGCCAGCAATACGGACAACCCCTCTGGGGCCAACGTCCTGACTTTC,CASNTDNPSGANVLTF
TRBJ2-5,TRBD1,once,TRBV23-1,TGCGCCAGCAGTCGTCAGGGGGAGCTGGGGCAAAAGACCCAGTACTTC,CASSRQGELGQKTQYF
TRBJ2-1,TRBD2,-,TRBV2,TGTGCCAGCGAAATTGGGACTAGCTACAATGAGCAGTTCTTC,CASEIGTSYNEQFF
TRBJ2-3,-,once,TRBV5-1,TGCGCCAGCAGCTCATCCACAGATACGCAGTATTTT,CASSSSTDTQYF
TRBJ2-3,-,-,TRBV7-9,TGTGCCAGCAGCTCAGGGTTAGCGGCATCTAGCACAGATACGCAGTATTTT,CASSSGLAASSTDTQYF
TRBJ2-5,-,-,TRBV28,TGTGCCAGCAGTTTCCAGGGGCGAGGAGGGACCCAGTACTTC,CASSFQGRGGTQYF
TRBJ1-4,-,-,TRBV2,TGTGCCAGCATCAAAGAGGGGGGCTCGAGTGAAAAACTGTTTTTT,CASIKEGGSSEKLFF
TRBJ1-2,-,-,TRBV18,TGTGCCAGCTCACCACCCCCACCAGGGATGACCTTC,CASSPPPPGMTF
TRBJ2-2,-,-,TRBV7-2,TGTGCCAGCAGCTTAATGGCCAGCGGAACCGGGGAGCTGTTTTTT,CASSLMASGTGELFF
TRBJ1-2,-,-,TRBV7-3,TGTGCCAGCAGCTCTATACCCGGCTACACCTTC,CASSSIPGYTF
TRBJ2-1,-,-,TRBV7-9,TGTGCCAGCAGCTTAGCACAGGGTACCTACAATGAGCAGTTCTTC,CASSLAQGTYNEQFF
TRBJ2-5,TRBD1,once,TRBV5-1,TGCGCCAGCAGCTCGGGACAGCCCCCGGAGACCCAGTACTTC,CASSSGQPPETQYF
TRBJ1-4,-,-,TRBV9,TGTGCCAGCAGCCCTCAAGGGGCTAATGAAAAACTGTTTTTT,CASSPQGANEKLFF
TRBJ2-5,TRBD1,-,TRBV7-9,TGTGCCAGCAGTTTGTCGGGACAGCAAGAGACCCAGTACTTC,CASSLSGQQETQYF
TRBJ1-1,TRBD1,-,TRBV23-1,TGCGCCAGCAGGGGACAGGGGGCGCCGGGGACTGAAGCTTTCTTT,CASRGQGAPGTEAFF
TRBJ2-3,-,-,TRBV29-1,TGCAGCGTGACGAGCACAGATACGCAGTATTTT,CSVTSTDTQYF
TRBJ2-7,-,-,TRBV6-1,TGTGCCGCATCCTACTCCTACGAGCAGTACTTC,CAASYSYEQYF
TRBJ1-5,-,-,TRBV4-2,TGTGCCAGCAGCCAAGTATTCGATCAGCCCCAGCATTTT,CASSQVFDQPQHF
TRBJ1-1,-,-,TRBV7-9,TGTGCCAGCAGCTTAGGAACCTGGGGCGGCGGAGCTTTCTTT,CASSLGTWGGGAFF
TRBJ2-7,-,-,TRBV15,TGTGCCACCAGCAGAGATCGTAGGGGTTCCTACGAGCAGTACTTC,CATSRDRRGSYEQYF
TRBJ1-5,TRBD1,-,TRBV5-6,TGTGCCAGCAGCTTAAGACAGGGCCGGGGTAATCAGCCCCAGCATTTT,CASSLRQGRGNQPQHF
TRBJ1-2,-,-,TRBV9,TGTGCCAGCAGCCGATCGGAGGGGGACTATGGCTACACCTTC,CASSRSEGDYGYTF
TRBJ2-7,-,-,TRBV28,TGTGCCAGCAGTTTAGCGGAGAGCTCCTACGAGCAGTACTTC,CASSLAESSYEQYF
TRBJ2-1,-,-,TRBV7-3,TGTGCCAGCAGCCACAGGGAGGGCGAGCAGTTCTTC,CASSHREGEQFF
TRBJ1-2,-,-,TRBV10-3,TGTGCCATCAGTGAGTCGAATCATCAGGCATCTATTCAAGGTGGCTATGGCTACACCTTC,CAISESNHQASIQGGYGYTF
TRBJ2-5,-,few,TRBV7-9,TGTGCCAGCAGCTTAGGAGTGGGACACCAACAAGAGACCCAGTACTTC,CASSLGVGHQQETQYF
TRBJ2-5,TRBD1,-,TRBV5-1,TGCGCCAGCAGCAGCGACAGGGGACAAGAGACCCAGTACTTC,CASSSDRGQETQYF
TRBJ1-2,-,-,TRBV7-2,TGTGCCAGCAGCCCGGACCTAGGTGGCTATGGCTACACCTTC,CASSPDLGGYGYTF
TRBJ2-7,-,-,TRBV19,TGTGCCAGTAGCCGACGGGACTTCTACGAGCAGTACTTC,CASSRRDFYEQYF
TRBJ2-3,-,-,TRBV29-1,TGCAGCGTTGGGAAGGGCAGCACAGATACGCAGTATTTT,CSVGKGSTDTQYF
TRBJ1-1,TRBD1,once,TRBV19,TGTGCCAGTAGTACCCACAGGGACAGAAAGAACACTGAAGCTTTCTTT,CASSTHRDRKNTEAFF
TRBJ2-7,TRBD1,-,TRBV28,TGTGCCAGCAGTCCGCCGGGACAGGGGGCCTACGAGCAGTACTTC,CASSPPGQGAYEQYF
TRBJ2-1,TRBD1,-,TRBV10-3,TGTGCCATCAGTGTAACAGGGGAAGACAATGAGCAGTTCTTC,CAISVTGEDNEQFF
TRBJ2-5,-,once,TRBV5-1,TGCGCCAGCAGCTTGGTTGCAGGGGCTCGGGAGACCCAGTACTTC,CASSLVAGARETQYF